This T cell receptor (beta chain) was sequenced for a study of cytomegalovirus exposure and HLA in healthy donors. CDR1 and CDR2 (germline): SEHNR, FQNEAQ (reference sequence). Losses at the gene ends were 6 bases for V and 3 bases for J; bases not matched to a gene: 10. The CDR3 runs 15 residues. Produced via immunoSEQ multiplex PCR; TCRdb's table is partial and in-frame only. This table has about 120,000 clones, approximately 88% appearing once. This TCR derives from a woman under 30 in good health and CMV-seronegative. The chain links TRBV7-9 to TRBJ2-7; 8 positions match TRBD1. Sequencing input: PBMCs. CDR3 protein: CASRELDRAHYEQYF. The CDR3 coding sequence is TGTGCCAGCAGAGAGCTGGACAGGGCTCACTACGAGCAGTACTTC.